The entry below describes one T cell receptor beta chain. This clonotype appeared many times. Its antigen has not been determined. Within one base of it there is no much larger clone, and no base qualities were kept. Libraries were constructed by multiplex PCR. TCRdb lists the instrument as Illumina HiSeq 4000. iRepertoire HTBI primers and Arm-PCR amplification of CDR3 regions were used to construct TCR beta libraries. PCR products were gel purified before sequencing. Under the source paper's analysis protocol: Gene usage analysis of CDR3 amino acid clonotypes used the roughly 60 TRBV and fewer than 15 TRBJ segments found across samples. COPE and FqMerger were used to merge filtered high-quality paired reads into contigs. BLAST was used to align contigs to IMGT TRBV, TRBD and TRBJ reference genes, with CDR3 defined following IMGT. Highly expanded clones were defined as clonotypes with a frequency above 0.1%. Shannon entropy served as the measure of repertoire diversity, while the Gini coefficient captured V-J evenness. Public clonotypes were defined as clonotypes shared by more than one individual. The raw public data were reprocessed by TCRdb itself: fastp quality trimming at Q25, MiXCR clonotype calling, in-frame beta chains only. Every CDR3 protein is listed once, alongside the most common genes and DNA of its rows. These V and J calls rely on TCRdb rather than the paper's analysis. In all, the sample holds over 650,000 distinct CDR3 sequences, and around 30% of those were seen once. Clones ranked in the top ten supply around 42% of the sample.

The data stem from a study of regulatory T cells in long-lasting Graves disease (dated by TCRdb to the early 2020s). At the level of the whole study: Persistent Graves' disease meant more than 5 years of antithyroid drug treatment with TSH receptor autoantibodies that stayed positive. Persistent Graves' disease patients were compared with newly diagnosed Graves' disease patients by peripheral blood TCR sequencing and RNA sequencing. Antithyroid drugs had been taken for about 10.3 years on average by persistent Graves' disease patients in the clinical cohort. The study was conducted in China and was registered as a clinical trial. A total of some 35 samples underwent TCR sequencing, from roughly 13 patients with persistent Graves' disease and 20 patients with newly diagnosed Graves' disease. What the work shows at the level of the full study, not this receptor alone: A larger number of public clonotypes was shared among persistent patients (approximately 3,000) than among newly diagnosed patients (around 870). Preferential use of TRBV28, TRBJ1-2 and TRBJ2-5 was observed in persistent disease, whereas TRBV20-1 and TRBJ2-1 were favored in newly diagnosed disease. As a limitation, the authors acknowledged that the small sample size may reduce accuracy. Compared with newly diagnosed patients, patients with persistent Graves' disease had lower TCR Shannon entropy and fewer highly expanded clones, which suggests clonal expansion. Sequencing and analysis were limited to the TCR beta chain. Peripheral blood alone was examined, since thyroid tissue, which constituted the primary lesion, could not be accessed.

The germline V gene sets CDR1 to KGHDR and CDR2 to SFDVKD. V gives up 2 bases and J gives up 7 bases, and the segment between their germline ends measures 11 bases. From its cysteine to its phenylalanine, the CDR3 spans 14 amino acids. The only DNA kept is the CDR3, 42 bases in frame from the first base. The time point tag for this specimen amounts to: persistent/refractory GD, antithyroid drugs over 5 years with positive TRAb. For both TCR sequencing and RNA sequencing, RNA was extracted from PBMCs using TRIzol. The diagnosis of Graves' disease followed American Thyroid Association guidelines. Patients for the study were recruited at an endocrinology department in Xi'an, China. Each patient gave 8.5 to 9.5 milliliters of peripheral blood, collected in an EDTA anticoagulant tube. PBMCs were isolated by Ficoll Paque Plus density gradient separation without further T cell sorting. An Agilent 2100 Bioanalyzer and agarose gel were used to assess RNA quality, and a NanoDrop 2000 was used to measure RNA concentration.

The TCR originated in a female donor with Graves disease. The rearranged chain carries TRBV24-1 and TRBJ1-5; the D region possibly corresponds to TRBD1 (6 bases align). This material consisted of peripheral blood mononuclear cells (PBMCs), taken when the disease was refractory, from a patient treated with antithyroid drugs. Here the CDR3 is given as CATSDWGQGQPQHF. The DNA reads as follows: TGTGCCACCAGTGATTGGGGGCAGGGCCAGCCCCAGCATTTT.